The rows below give T cell receptor beta chains drawn from one sample of a study of blood T cell repertoires in COVID-19. Generated by immunoSEQ multiplex PCR, the TCRdb table keeps only in-frame clones and is missing some. Of about 300,000 clones in the sample, 87% were seen once. The specimen was peripheral blood. The receptors shown here come from a woman between 40 and 55 years old who had recovered from COVID-19. The CDR3 runs from the conserved cysteine through the conserved F or W. The D gene is left open where the match is weak. Rows may omit the clone size; those that give it use once, few, many or a size class.

>TRBV11-2|19|TRBJ2-6|-|TRBD1
TGTGCCAGCAGCTTAGCCCGGGACAGGGTATTCTCTGGGGCCAACGTCCTGACTTTC
CASSLARDRVFSGANVLTF
>TRBV30|14|TRBJ1-1|once|TRBD1
TGTGCCTGGAGTCCTGACAGGGACAGAACTGAAGCTTTCTTT
CAWSPDRDRTEAFF
>TRBV19|14|TRBJ2-1|-|-
TGTGCCAGTGGGGGACTGGGTTCCTACAATGAGCAGTTCTTC
CASGGLGSYNEQFF
>TRBV7-9|16|TRBJ2-7|-|TRBD2
TGTGCCAGCAGCTTAGGTCCCCGGGGGGGAGTCTACGAGCAGTACTTC
CASSLGPRGGVYEQYF
>TRBV5-1|12|TRBJ2-5|-|TRBD2
TGCGCCAGCAGCCAGGCGGGGGGTTACGAGTACTTC
CASSQAGGYEYF
>TRBV12-3/TRBV12-4|13|TRBJ1-2|-|TRBD1
TGTGCCAGCACTCCGACAGGGGGCTATGGCTACACCTTC
CASTPTGGYGYTF
>TRBV3-1/TRBV3-2|17|TRBJ1-6|-|-
TGTGCCAGCAGCCAAGCGGGAGGGAAGATCGATAATTCACCCCTCCACTTT
CASSQAGGKIDNSPLHF
>TRBV5-1|14|TRBJ1-2|-|-
TGCGCCAGCAGCCCCGATGGGGGGGGCTATGGCTACACCTTC
CASSPDGGGYGYTF
>TRBV9|13|TRBJ2-5|-|-
TGTGCCAGCAGCGTAGGGCTAGGCGAGACCCAGTACTTC
CASSVGLGETQYF
>TRBV5-1|13|TRBJ1-2|-|-
TGCGCCAGCACCTTCTCAGGGGCGGACGGCTACACCTTC
CASTFSGADGYTF
>TRBV7-8|11|TRBJ1-2|-|-
TGTGCCAGCAGCCTATCGACAGATGCCACCTTC
CASSLSTDATF
>TRBV7-2|17|TRBJ2-6|once|-
TGTGCCAGCAGTGCGGGGCGAGGTTACTCTGGGGCCAACGTCCTGACTTTC
CASSAGRGYSGANVLTF
>TRBV5-1|16|TRBJ1-2|once|TRBD1
TGCGCCAGCAGCTTGGACCCAGGGGGGATCCCCTATGGCTACACCTTC
CASSLDPGGIPYGYTF
>TRBV18|15|TRBJ1-6|-|-
TGTGCCAGCTCACCAACGGGGGGCGACCCTTCACCCCTCCACTTT
CASSPTGGDPSPLHF
>TRBV27|15|TRBJ1-6|-|-
TGTGCCAGCAGTTTATATCTCAGGCCTAATTCACCCCTCCACTTT
CASSLYLRPNSPLHF
>TRBV5-5|13|TRBJ1-2|-|-
TGTGCCAGCAGCACCGGTGCTAACTATGGCTACACCTTC
CASSTGANYGYTF
>TRBV2|12|TRBJ2-7|-|-
TGTGCCAGCAGGGCGGACAGTTACGAGCAGTACTTC
CASRADSYEQYF
>TRBV11-2|13|TRBJ2-3|once|-
TGTGCCAGCACCGTACCGGGAGCAGATACGCAGTATTTT
CASTVPGADTQYF
>TRBV7-9|14|TRBJ1-2|-|TRBD1
TGTGCCAGCAGCGGGACAGGGGGCGTCTATGGCTACACCTTC
CASSGTGGVYGYTF
>TRBV5-6|13|TRBJ1-1|-|TRBD1
TGTGCCAGCAGTCGGGACAGGGACACTGAAGCTTTCTTT
CASSRDRDTEAFF
>TRBV4-3|18|TRBJ1-3|-|TRBD1
TGCGCCAGCAGCCCCGTCCGGGACAGGGGGTTTTCTGGAAACACCATATATTTT
CASSPVRDRGFSGNTIYF
>TRBV3-1/TRBV3-2|13|TRBJ1-1|once|TRBD1
TGTGCCAGCAGATTACAGGGGGACACTGAAGCTTTCTTT
CASRLQGDTEAFF
>TRBV7-9|14|TRBJ1-2|-|TRBD1
TGTGCCAGCAGCCGGACAGGGTTACCCTATGGCTACACCTTC
CASSRTGLPYGYTF
>TRBV9|16|TRBJ1-5|few|TRBD1
TGTGCCAGCAGCGAAACAGGGGGCCCTAACAATCAGCCCCAGCATTTT
CASSETGGPNNQPQHF
>TRBV7-9|14|TRBJ2-7|-|-
TGTGCCAGCAGTCTCTATACCAATACCTACGAGCAGTACTTC
CASSLYTNTYEQYF
>TRBV5-6|16|TRBJ2-7|-|-
TGTGCCAGCAGCCCCGGTAGGTTCCGGGGGGCTGTCGAGCAGTACTTC
CASSPGRFRGAVEQYF
>TRBV5-1|13|TRBJ2-3|-|TRBD1
TGCGCCAGCAGTGTAGGGGGCGTTAATACGCAGTATTTT
CASSVGGVNTQYF
>TRBV11-1|15|TRBJ1-4|-|-
TGTGCCAGCAGCTTACATTTGGACAACCCTGAAAAACTGTTTTTT
CASSLHLDNPEKLFF
>TRBV19|17|TRBJ1-1|-|TRBD1
TGTGCCAGTAGTCCGCACCCCGACAGGGCATCTAACACTGAAGCTTTCTTT
CASSPHPDRASNTEAFF
>TRBV11-2|16|TRBJ2-7|-|TRBD1
TGTGCCAGCAGCTTAGGACCCGGGACAGGGCACTACGAGCAGTACTTC
CASSLGPGTGHYEQYF
>TRBV27|15|TRBJ1-5|few|-
TGTGCCAGCAGTTCACAGGGCTATAGCAATCAGCCCCAGCATTTT
CASSSQGYSNQPQHF
>TRBV20-1|9|TRBJ1-1|-|TRBD1
TGCAGGCCGGACAGGGAAGCTTTCTTT
CRPDREAFF
>TRBV7-6|17|TRBJ1-3|-|-
TGTGCCAGCAGCTTAATATACCAGGGAAGGTTTGGAAACACCATATATTTT
CASSLIYQGRFGNTIYF
>TRBV7-2|14|TRBJ1-1|-|-
TGTGCCAGCAGCTTAATAGTATCAAACACTGAAGCTTTCTTT
CASSLIVSNTEAFF
>TRBV11-2|14|TRBJ2-2|-|TRBD1
TGTGCCAGCAAGAGGGGGCACTCCACCGGGGAGCTGTTTTTT
CASKRGHSTGELFF
>TRBV25-1|13|TRBJ1-1|once|-
TGTGCCAGCAGTGAAGGCAGAAACACTGAAGCTTTCTTT
CASSEGRNTEAFF
>TRBV4-3|15|TRBJ2-1|-|-
TGCGCCAGCAGCCAAGTATTCACAGCCGTTGGGGAGCAGTTCTTC
CASSQVFTAVGEQFF
>TRBV11-2|14|TRBJ1-3|few|TRBD1
TGTGCCAGCAGCATGACAGGGGTTGGAAACACCATATATTTT
CASSMTGVGNTIYF
>TRBV11-1|15|TRBJ1-6|few|TRBD1
TGTGCCAGCAGCTTTCAGGGGGCAACTAATTCACCCCTCCACTTT
CASSFQGATNSPLHF
>TRBV18|15|TRBJ1-5|-|-
TGTGCCAGCTCACCCTACAGGTATAGCAATCAGCCCCAGCATTTT
CASSPYRYSNQPQHF
>TRBV5-1|13|TRBJ2-2|-|-
TGCGCCAGCAGCATCCAGGGGACCGGGGAGCTGTTTTTT
CASSIQGTGELFF
>TRBV27|16|TRBJ1-5|-|-
TGTGCCAGCAGTTTATCGGGGGCCTATAGCAATCAGCCCCAGCATTTT
CASSLSGAYSNQPQHF
>TRBV2|15|TRBJ1-4|-|-
TGTGCCAGCACTTTAGACCAGGGGTCGGGTGAAAAACTGTTTTTT
CASTLDQGSGEKLFF
>TRBV6-1|17|TRBJ1-3|once|-
TGTGCCAGCAGTGAAGTAGCAGGGCACCTCTCTGGAAACACCATATATTTT
CASSEVAGHLSGNTIYF
>TRBV5-1|14|TRBJ2-7|-|-
TGCGCCAGCAGCCAGACACGGACGGGATACGAGCAGTACTTC
CASSQTRTGYEQYF
>TRBV29-1|17|TRBJ1-2|-|-
TGCAGCGTTGAAGGGTGGTCGGCAGGGGCGCCTTTTTATGGCTACACCTTC
CSVEGWSAGAPFYGYTF
>TRBV15|18|TRBJ2-3|-|TRBD1
TGTGCCACCAGCAGAGATGCCCCTGACAGGGACCACACAGATACGCAGTATTTT
CATSRDAPDRDHTDTQYF
>TRBV7-2|16|TRBJ2-1|-|TRBD1
TGTGCCAGCAGCGGGACAGGGTATGTCTCTGGGAATGAGCAGTTCTTC
CASSGTGYVSGNEQFF
>TRBV3-1/TRBV3-2|15|TRBJ1-4|-|TRBD1
TGTGCCAGCAGCCCCCCAGGGCAGGGGGGTGAAAAACTGTTTTTT
CASSPPGQGGEKLFF
>TRBV30|15|TRBJ2-3|-|TRBD2
TGTGCCTGGAGCTTACTAGCGGGGGGGAGGGATACGCAGTATTTT
CAWSLLAGGRDTQYF